This TCR beta chain came from a study of Ad26.COV2.S vaccination and SARS-CoV-2 variants. Treatment specified: 19 received Ad26.COV2.S at low or high dose, single or two shots; 5 received placebo; per-sample allocation not given. Day 63 after the first vaccine or placebo injection was the time point for sampling. This CDR3 comprises 17 residues. Germline V gene data show CDR1 as LNHNV and CDR2 as YYDKDF (reference sequence). Trimming stripped 5 bases from V and 4 bases from J, with 23 bases between. Profiling relied on immunoSEQ multiplex PCR, and the TCRdb table lists in-frame clones only, not all of them. The data contain some 350,000 clones, about nine tenths of them singletons.

The TCR sequence derives from a person between 18 and 65 years old who received the Ad26.COV2.S COVID-19 vaccine or a placebo. The chain links TRBV15 to TRBJ1-2; D may be TRBD1 (5 bases). Sequencing used peripheral blood, obtained in a trial of Ad26.COV2.S vaccine versus placebo. The CDR3 nucleotides are TGTGCCACCAGCGTAGATATGACCCTGTTGGGGCCCTATGGCTACACCTTC. This gives the protein CATSVDMTLLGPYGYTF.